This TCR beta chain derives from a study of cytomegalovirus exposure and HLA in healthy donors (dated by TCRdb to 2016 to 2017). For the study in its entirety: In an earlier analysis of under 600 of the donors, about 260 Gb of sequence data and 100 million or so unique TCR beta sequences from some 170 million T cells were reported. Across 300 to 500 genotyped donors of the cohort, an average of about 200,000 unique TCR beta nucleotide sequences per donor were sequenced, and roughly 20% of those sequences were non-productive. To decide whether each TCR beta V gene segment behaved as functional or pseudogenic, an earlier analysis of fewer than 750 of the donors relied on high-throughput TCR beta sequencing. Using immunosequencing, the study profiled T cell repertoires from around 670 subjects and related those repertoires to cytomegalovirus serostatus. HLA typing covered class I and class II loci at four-digit resolution. Because of strong linkage in the cohort, a handful of DR-DQ haplotypes were treated as single units for association and clustering. Every discovery cohort repertoire had been produced on one sequencing platform. Among the roughly 380 genotyped donors, 81% belonged to the genetic ancestry cluster associated with self-reported Caucasian donors. A later genetic analysis took genome-wide SNP genotypes for 398 of the 666 donors and used that subset as a discovery cohort. To predict cytomegalovirus infection status, the study combined high-throughput TCR immunosequencing, statistical association of individual TCRs with disease status, and machine learning. An early release that covered about 600 HLA-typed donors contained approximately 290 gigabases of sequencing data and tens of millions of unique TCR sequences. The study aimed to test whether cataloging public T cell receptors could reveal signatures of past pathogen exposure. To study patterns of TCR occurrence, a later analysis re-analyzed previously published TCR beta repertoires from around 660 donors and added high-resolution HLA genotyping. The number of typed donors differed by locus: about 629-640 for A, B, C, DRB1 and DQB1; 500 to 550 for DQA1; 606 for DPA1; and approximately 450 for DPB1. Rather than using new phenotypic data, the later analysis identified candidate immune exposures from TCR beta sequences and from how often those sequences occurred across donors. Donor age, sex, ethnicity and CMV serostatus were compiled together with the repertoire data. A separate validation cohort of 100 to 150 different subjects was used in addition to the roughly 640-subject first cohort.

Concerning this clone: Its cognate antigen has yet to be identified. Base qualities were left out, and no much larger clone turns up one base away.

Beyond this particular receptor, the publication reports: Several of the top co-occurrence clusters appeared to be linked to parvovirus B19, influenza, CMV and Epstein-Barr virus, according to a later analysis. Because counts were too low, fewer than 20 rarely observed V segments, including chromosome 9 orphons, were excluded from the earlier analysis of 587 of the donors. The classifier was reported to diagnose cytomegalovirus status with high specificity and sensitivity in both the original cohort and the validation cohort. A cluster of highly shared sequence variants was judged likely to represent a technical artifact of the sequencing pipeline. A later analysis found that TCR association rates varied across HLA loci, with DRB1 alleles showing the most associated TCRs and HLA-C alleles the fewest. HLA typing was unavailable for some donors at each locus, so association tests used only the typed subset. The presence/absence analyses assumed that sequencing depth was roughly uniform across donors, and that assumption may not be true. Correlated functional status among segregating V segments might reflect linkage disequilibrium, but an unknown experimental factor could not be ruled out. A later genetic analysis reported fewer N-insertions in productive TCRs among donors in an Asian-associated ancestry cluster than the approximately 700-donor mean. Immune exposure information for the cohort was limited to CMV serostatus. The study gave a list of 150 to 200 TCR beta chains associated with cytomegalovirus. An earlier analysis of 587 of the donors showed that most TCR beta V segments appeared in productive rearrangements either about 87% or about 30% of the time, which broadly matched IMGT annotations. Specific HLA alleles were associated with some 15,000 TCR beta sequences at a false discovery rate of 0.05 in a later analysis. When HLA alleles, especially DR and DQ, strongly co-occurred, TCR associations were difficult to assign to individual alleles. In a later analysis, most CMV-associated TCR beta chains were found to appear HLA-restricted, with HLA associations seemingly driven largely by CMV exposure. A further reported finding was that TCR beta sequences accurately predicted the HLA-A and HLA-B alleles for most subjects in the first cohort. The authors suggested that the approach could potentially be generalized to other disease states and immunological phenotypes. The cohort was sequenced for TCR beta chains only, and without alpha or paired-chain data the features that could be detected were limited. V-gene and J-gene trimming of TCR beta chains was associated with a missense DCLRE1C variant in a later genetic analysis, and the association was replicated in an independent cohort. In vitro tests confirmed that a few of the cytomegalovirus-associated TCR beta chains recognize cytomegalovirus antigens. A later analysis found that HLA-associated TCR beta chains were more clonally expanded and had lower generation probabilities than equally common non-associated chains. Across donors, most TCR sequences were observed very rarely, whereas some public TCRs were present in many individuals.

In total, 630 or so healthy bone marrow donors made up the cohort. Cohort members were all nominally healthy when sampled, although unrecorded immune exposures were likely present. The donor was CMV seronegative and was included in the group of 352 seronegative cohort members. A peripheral blood sample was collected from each donor, and TCR beta sequencing was performed on peripheral blood mononuclear cells. Genomic DNA extraction from the blood cell samples was performed with the Qiagen DNeasy Blood Extraction Kit. Library preparation used the immunoSEQ multiplex PCR assay. For the multiplex PCR, a mixture combining 60 forward primers for TCR Vbeta segments and 13 reverse primers for TCR Jbeta segments was used. Amplification of the CDR3 region of rearranged TCR beta genes was performed with a multiplex PCR assay on genomic DNA. The Illumina HiSeq System was used to sequence the amplified TCR beta libraries as 87-base-pair reads. Regarding the original processing steps: Across the roughly 670 repertoires, a later analysis counted approximately 83 million unique TCR beta chains, around 11 million of which were shared by at least two donors. Raw reads were error-corrected and collapsed into unique sequences with a nearest-neighbor algorithm that merged closely related sequences to remove PCR and sequencing errors. Alignment of CDR3 sequences to IMGT reference sequences was used to assign V, D and J gene segments. For a sequence to be retained, a match of at least six nucleotides was required to both a V gene segment and a J gene segment. Rearrangements were classified as productive when the CDR3 lacked stop codons and remained in frame with V and J, and all other rearrangements were classified as non-productive. CDR3 was defined by IMGT convention, running from the second conserved V-encoded cysteine to the conserved J-encoded phenylalanine. Sequences without an unambiguous match to a single V gene segment were excluded from the earlier analysis of 450 to 650 of the donors. In an earlier analysis of roughly 600 of the donors, a V segment was called functional when productive rearrangements were above 56.7%, and segregating when the standard deviation between donors exceeded 5%. A statistical classification framework was developed to diagnose cytomegalovirus status using the catalog of TCR beta chain sequences. A later analysis assigned V and J genes by comparing TCR nucleotide sequences with IMGT/GENE-DB human TR gene sequences. Using the TCRdist pipeline, a later analysis assigned CDR3 sequences along with most-parsimonious VDJ recombination scenarios. In a later analysis, every TCR beta chain was defined by the combination of its CDR3 amino acid sequence and its V-gene family, and reads without a unique V-gene family were dropped. As a way to deal with suspected cross-contamination and a sequencing artifact, a later analysis dropped 450 to 700 nucleotide sequences that were highly shared and had low generation probability. In a later analysis, a clonal expansion index was calculated for each public chain from normalized within-repertoire ranks of inferred template counts. Generation probabilities in a later analysis came from a VDJ recombination model fitted to out-of-frame rearrangements, and those results were checked against IGoR. In a later analysis, TCR-TCR, TCR-HLA and TCR-CMV co-occurrence was scored with hypergeometric tests, and a repertoire-size bias correction was applied to TCR pairs. False discovery rates were estimated in a later analysis by permuting HLA or CMV assignments 20 times. In a later analysis, co-occurring TCRs were grouped using DBSCAN, with TCRdist sequence similarity added in when clustering inside HLA-allele-positive subsets. Co-occurrence clustering excluded repertoires with fewer than 30,000 or more than 120,000 public chains, plus five with anomalous nucleotide sharing. As stored in TCRdb, this immuneACCESS dataset retains in-frame rearrangements with V and J assigned. A fraction of the clones does not appear; measured against another copy, unresolved V genes explain less than half of the discrepancy, and the remainder lacks a known reason. Clonal size and the V and J genes are those of that table, whereas D and trimming came from the DNA. The sample table records 150,000 to 200,000 clones; about four fifths of these occur just once. 0.85% to 1.4% of the sample rests with the top ten.

Specimen: PBMCs. This TCR was sampled from a woman aged 40 to 55 in good health and CMV-seronegative.

The nucleotide sequence is given as TGTGCCTCCGGACAGGCGAATAATGAAAAACTGTTTTTT. Its protein reads: CASGQANNEKLFF. This receptor chain uses TRBV30 and TRBJ1-4; 7 junctional bases match TRBD1. Its CDR3 holds 13 amino acids, cysteine through phenylalanine. The only DNA kept is the CDR3, 39 bases in frame from the first base. Trimming leaves V shorter by 7 bases and J shorter by 4 bases, with the junction holding 6 bases beyond the gene matches. The germline V gene (reference sequence) sets CDR1 to GTSNPN and CDR2 to SVGIG.